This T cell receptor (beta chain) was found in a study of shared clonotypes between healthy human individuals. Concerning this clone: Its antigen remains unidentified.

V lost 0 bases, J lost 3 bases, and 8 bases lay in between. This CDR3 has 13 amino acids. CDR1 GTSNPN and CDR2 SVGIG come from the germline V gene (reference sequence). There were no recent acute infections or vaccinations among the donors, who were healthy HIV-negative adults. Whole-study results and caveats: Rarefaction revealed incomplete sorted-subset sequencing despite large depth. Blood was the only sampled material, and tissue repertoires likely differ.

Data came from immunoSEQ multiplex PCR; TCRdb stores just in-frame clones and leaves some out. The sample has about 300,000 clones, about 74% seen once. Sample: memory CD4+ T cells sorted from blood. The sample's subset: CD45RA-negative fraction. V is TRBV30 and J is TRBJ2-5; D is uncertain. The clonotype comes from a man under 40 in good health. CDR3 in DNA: TGTGCCTGGAGTGTATCGTTCAAAGAGACCCAGTACTTC. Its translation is CAWSVSFKETQYF.